This T cell receptor (beta chain) was identified during a study of T-cell memory formation after mild COVID-19 (dated by TCRdb to the early 2020s). For the study in its entirety: TCR sequence clusters from the two donors were found to be largely donor specific. T-cell clones expanding and contracting after mild COVID-19 in two donors were tracked by longitudinal TCRalpha and TCRbeta repertoire sequencing. The cohort was made up of two young adult volunteers, one female and one male, who were previously healthy. The investigation overall reported the following: Contracting CD4+ clones were found mainly in CM and EM memory subsets, while CD8+ clones were enriched in EMRA. Only a couple of mild cases were covered by the study, and larger cohorts that include severe cases with pre-infection samples were considered necessary. Balanced CD4/CD8 phenotypes were observed for clones contracting from day 15 to 85, whereas a bias towards CD4+ was observed for a second wave of clones expanding from day 15 to 37. SARS-CoV-2 specificity was not confirmed for the second-wave clones peaking on day 37. The detection of some responding clones in pre-infection memory suggests that pre-existing cross-reactive memory T cells joined the SARS-CoV-2 response.

Taken from the germline V gene, the CDR1 and CDR2 loops are SGHAT and FQNNGV. The CDR3 has 19 amino acids, counting the end cysteine and phenylalanine. This entry keeps only the CDR3 DNA: 57 bases, framed from base 1. Trimming removed 4 bases from V and 6 bases from J, leaving 29 bases between the germline ends. TCRdb records Illumina NovaSeq 6000 as the sequencer. Using 5'RACE with constant-segment primers, TCRalpha and TCRbeta cDNA libraries were constructed, with sample barcodes and unique molecular identifiers added in the process. RNA was extracted from every sample with Trizol reagent. The libraries were amplified in two PCR steps, and the second step added a second sample barcode and Illumina TruSeq adapters. Sequencing of the libraries was done on an Illumina NovaSeq, producing 2 x 150 bp paired-end reads. The published analysis was carried out like this. With migec v1.2.7, reads were demultiplexed and then collapsed into UMI-guided consensus sequences. Using mixcr v2.1.11, UMI consensuses were aligned to TRA and TRB V and J templates and then assembled into clonotypes. A clonotype was counted as expanded or contracted only when both edgeR and NoisET called the clonotype significant, with the noise models trained on biological replicates. For edgeR calls, the thresholds were a false discovery rate-adjusted p below 0.01 and a log2 fold-change of 1. As an exploratory analysis of dynamics, max-normalized trajectories of the 1000 most abundant clonotypes were examined by PCA with hierarchical clustering. Each responding clone was given a CD4 or CD8 phenotype based on the CD4+ and CD8+ repertoires, which had been sequenced separately. TCRdb reanalyzed the raw reads on its own, using fastp at Q25 for trimming and MiXCR for clone calling, and kept in-frame beta chains. Each record represents a unique CDR3 protein, reported with the most common genes and DNA among its rows. None of the V and J calls come from the authors' own analysis; TCRdb made them. The sample table holds about 350,000 distinct CDR3 sequences, of which 13% to 15% were seen once. 22% of the sample comes from the top ten.

Ficoll-Paque density gradient centrifugation was the method used to isolate PBMCs. About this clonotype: Its antigen is still unknown. No base qualities exist here, and no much larger clone lies one base off it.

This clonotype originated in a man aged 18 to 35 who had mild COVID-19 (a few samples of this study predate the infection). The sample titles of this study are shuffled in the database, so cell type and time point are left out; the donor was told from shared clones. The rearranged segments are TRBV11-2 and TRBJ2-3, with the D segment identity uncertain. Sequenced input: PBMCs or a T cell subset sorted from them (not recorded which). The DNA sequence is as follows: TGTGCCAGCAGCTCTCCCTCCCGTTACCGCGTTTTATCTATGGATACGCAGTATTTT. This codes for CASSSPSRYRVLSMDTQYF.